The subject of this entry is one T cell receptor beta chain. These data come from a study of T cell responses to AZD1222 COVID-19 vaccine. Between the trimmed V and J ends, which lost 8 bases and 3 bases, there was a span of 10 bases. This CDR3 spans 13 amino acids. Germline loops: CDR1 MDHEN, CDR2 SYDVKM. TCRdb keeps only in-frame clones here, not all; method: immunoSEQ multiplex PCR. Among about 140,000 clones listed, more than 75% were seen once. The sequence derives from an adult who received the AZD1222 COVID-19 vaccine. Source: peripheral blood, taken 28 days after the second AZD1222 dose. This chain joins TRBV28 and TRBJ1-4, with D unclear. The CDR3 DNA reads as TGTGCCAGCGAACAGCGGGCTAATGAAAAACTGTTTTTT. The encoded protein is CASEQRANEKLFF. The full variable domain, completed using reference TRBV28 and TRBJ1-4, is DVKVTQSSRYLVKRTGEKVFLECVQDMDHENMFWYRQDPGLGLRLIYFSYDVKMKEKGDIPEGYSVSREKKERFSLILESASTNQTSMYLCASEQRANEKLFFGSGTQLSVL.